This entry lists 18 T cell receptor beta chains sequenced from one sample in a study of early T cells in non-severe SARS-CoV-2 infection. TCRdb ran MiXCR on the 5' RACE reads and lists one entry per CDR3 protein. The sample yields 80,000 to 95,000 distinct CDR3 sequences, approximately 15% seen once. Material: whole blood, obtained at baseline. The receptors were gathered from an adult who was a healthcare worker with PCR-confirmed SARS-CoV-2 infection or an uninfected control (not recorded which).

The gene calls are TRBV21-1 and TRBJ2-3. TRBV21-1 is annotated as a pseudogene. This CDR3 is built from 14 residues. Here the CDR3 reads CASSKVEDLRTQYF. The CDR3 coding sequence is TGTGCCAGCAGCAAAGTAGAAGATTTGAGGACGCAGTATTTT.

The V and J genes are TRBV28 and TRBJ2-7; 11 nucleotides match TRBD1. The germline CDR1 and CDR2 sequences are MDHEN and SYDVKM. The CDR3 totals 15 residues. V was pared by 3 bases and J by 3 bases, with 4 bases of the junction left unmatched. The CDR3 sequence is CASSFGGTGGYEQYF. The CDR3 bases are TGTGCCAGCAGTTTCGGAGGGACAGGGGGCTACGAGCAGTACTTC.

Remarks on this clonotype: This CDR3 fails to terminate in the conserved phenylalanine or tryptophan, so it likely reflects a read error. The DNA is omitted, as the CDR3 cannot be located on it reliably, and the CDR3 follows TCRdb's listing. This chain connects TRBV12-3 or TRBV12-4 to TRBJ1-4. The CDR3 adds up to 8 amino acids, both ends counted. The CDR3 sequence is CASSPHPL.

The chain carries TRBV29-1 and TRBJ1-2; maybe TRBD1 (5 bases). Deletions cut 3 bases from V and 7 bases from J, with 12 bases between. This CDR3 region has 12 residues. Germline values: CDR1 SQVTM, CDR2 ANQGSEA. DNA for the CDR3: TGCAGCGTTGACGGGGGGGTCCCTGGCTACACCTTC. This encodes CSVDGGVPGYTF.

The V gene is TRBV18, the J gene TRBJ2-2; possibly TRBD1 or TRBD2 for D (6 bases each). The CDR3 extends over 16 amino acids. V was trimmed by 2 bases and J by 4 bases, leaving 14 bases between them. The germline V gene encodes CDR1 KGHSH and CDR2 LQKENI. The CDR3 coding sequence is TGTGCCAGCTCACCAAGGTACAGGGAGGCCACCGGGGAGCTGTTTTTT. It encodes CASSPRYREATGELFF.

This chain links TRBV28 with TRBJ1-2, with D possibly TRBD1 on 5 matching bases. Trimming removed 3 bases at V and 6 bases at J, with 11 bases between. The germline V gene has CDR1 MDHEN and CDR2 SYDVKM. This CDR3 spans 13 amino acids. The CDR3 is CASSFRQGNGYTF. For the CDR3, the DNA is TGTGCCAGCAGTTTTCGGCAGGGTAATGGCTACACCTTC.

This clonotype was observed many times. The genes are TRBV20-1 and TRBJ2-7, with a possible D match to TRBD2 (6 bases). The CDR3 extends over 14 amino acids. V was shortened by 4 bases and J by 4 bases, with 17 bases between the two germline ends. Per the germline V gene, CDR1 is DFQATT and CDR2 is SNEGSKA (reference sequence). CDR3 DNA sequence: TGCAGTGCTATGGCGGGAACACGAGGATACGAGCAGTACTTC. Protein product: CSAMAGTRGYEQYF.

The sample holds a few counts of this clonotype. CDR3 DNA sequence: TGTGCCAGCAGCCTCTATCTCGATACGCAGTATTTT. This gives the protein CASSLYLDTQYF. The rearrangement links TRBV11-2 to TRBJ2-3; D is ambiguous. Germline V gene lookup returns CDR1 SGHAT and CDR2 FQNNGV. Trimming cost V 5 bases and J 6 bases, with 9 bases left between them. The CDR3 has 12 amino acids.

V is TRBV20-1 and J is TRBJ1-4; D remains ambiguous. V was cut by 5 bases and J by 8 bases, with 15 bases left in between. Per germline, CDR1 DFQATT and CDR2 SNEGSKA (reference sequence). This CDR3 contains 13 residues. The CDR3 sequence is CSAGVPDHEKLFF. For the CDR3, the DNA is TGCAGTGCTGGAGTTCCCGACCACGAAAAACTGTTTTTT.

This clonotype has more than one count but fewer than ten. V is TRBV7-2 and J is TRBJ1-1; D unclear. V lost 0 bases and J lost 6, with 8 bases in between. This CDR3 region has 13 residues. CDR1 is SGHTA and CDR2 is FQGNSA in the germline V gene. The CDR3 spells CASSLARKSEAFF. The CDR3 coding sequence is TGTGCCAGCAGCTTAGCGCGGAAATCTGAAGCTTTCTTT. Looking up the rest from reference TRBV7-2 and TRBJ1-1 gives the full variable domain: GAGVSQSPSNKVTEKGKDVELRCDPISGHTALYWYRQSLGQGLEFLIYFQGNSAPDKSGLPSDRFSAERTGGSVSTLTIQRTQQEDSAVYLCASSLARKSEAFFGQGTRLTVV.

This clonotype was found once. The rearrangement links TRBV9 to TRBJ2-7, with D unclear. CDR3 length: 14 amino acids. CDR1 and CDR2 from the germline V gene are SGDLS and YYNGEE. The V and J ends lost 4 bases and 5 bases respectively, with 16 bases between them. The CDR3 DNA reads as TGTGCCAGCAGCCCACGATCTAGGATTGACGAGCAGTACTTC. This encodes CASSPRSRIDEQYF.

This clonotype was recorded at least ten times. The V and J genes are TRBV7-9 and TRBJ2-3, with unresolved D. The V gene's germline CDR1 is SEHNR and CDR2 FQNEAQ (reference sequence). V shed 7 bases and J shed 6 bases, with 14 bases lying between them. The CDR3 sequence is 13 residues long. The CDR3 here is CASNSLIWDTQYF. The CDR3, as DNA: TGTGCCAGCAACTCCCTTATTTGGGATACGCAGTATTTT.

The CDR3 reads CSVRTSGRGEQFF. CDR3 bases: TGCAGCGTTCGGACTAGCGGGAGGGGTGAGCAGTTCTTC. The chain employs TRBV29-1 and TRBJ2-1; 15 bases are a match to TRBD2. The J segment lost 9 bases and the V segment lost 5 bases, leaving 2 bases of the junction unmatched. CDR3 length: 13 residues. Germline V gene sequence: CDR1 SQVTM, CDR2 ANQGSEA.

The V gene is TRBV18, the J gene TRBJ2-3; TRBD1 agrees at 10 bases. With V trimmed by 5 bases and J by 0 bases, 5 bases remained unmatched. CDR3 length: 16 amino acids. The germline V gene encodes CDR1 KGHSH and CDR2 LQKENI. The CDR3 DNA reads as TGTGCCAGCTCATCGGACAGGGGGAGTAGCACAGATACGCAGTATTTT. It specifies CASSSDRGSSTDTQYF.

The chain combines TRBV6-6 with TRBJ2-5, with D hard to call. The germline gives CDR1 MNHNY, CDR2 SVGAGI (reference sequence). The CDR3 covers 12 residues. The ends were cut back, 3 bases at V and 5 bases at J, with 7 bases in the middle. Written as DNA, the CDR3 is TGTGCCAGCAGTTATTCTCCGGAGACCCAGTACTTC. Translated, it gives CASSYSPETQYF.

CDR3 in amino acids: CAWSPRAGYPDTQYF. As DNA, the CDR3 is TGTGCCTGGAGTCCTCGAGCGGGATACCCAGATACGCAGTATTTT. The rearrangement links TRBV30 to TRBJ2-3; TRBD2 matches at 7 bases. CDR3 length equals 15 residues. J gave up 4 bases and V 2 bases, and 9 bases lay outside the gene matches. Germline assignment: CDR1 GTSNPN and CDR2 SVGIG (reference sequence).

This clonotype was counted between two and nine times. This sequence joins TRBV20-1 and TRBJ2-1; 8 bases align to TRBD2. The CDR3 runs to 15 residues. After removal of 0 bases from V and 0 bases from J, the junction contained 1 base not matched to a gene. Germline V CDR1 and CDR2: DFQATT, SNEGSKA (reference sequence). The chain's CDR3 is CSAREAGASYNEQFF. The CDR3 DNA is TGCAGTGCTAGAGAAGCGGGAGCCTCCTACAATGAGCAGTTCTTC.

The J gene is TRBJ2-5, the V gene TRBV27; 7 nucleotides line up with TRBD2. The CDR3 sequence is 15 residues long. Germline CDR1 is MNHEY and CDR2 is SMNVEV (reference sequence). Trimming removed 5 bases from V and 3 bases from J; junction bases left unmatched: 9. The CDR3 region has the DNA TGTGCCAGCAGTCCATATTGGGGGGGAGAAGAGACCCAGTACTTC. Translated: CASSPYWGGEETQYF.